The 20 T cell receptor beta chains below were found in one sample sequenced in a study of shared clonotypes between healthy human individuals. It was CD45RO-negative cells, positively selected for CCR7, that made up naive CD8 cells, with terminally differentiated effector memory CD45RA+ cells excluded. Profiling relied on immunoSEQ multiplex PCR, and the TCRdb table lists in-frame clones only, not all of them. The sample holds around 600,000 clones; 95% are singletons and the top ten take over 0.09%. Sequenced input: naive CD8+ T cells sorted from blood. The receptors here all came from a woman aged 25 to 39 in good health.

The chain combines TRBV19 with TRBJ2-7, with 10 bases that match TRBD2. The CDR3 length is 15 residues. Trimming took 3 bases from V and 4 from J; bases not matched to a gene: 6. CDR1 LNHDA and CDR2 SQIVND come from the germline V gene (reference sequence). The CDR3 region has the DNA TGTGCCAGTAGTATTAGGGGGACTAGCGATTACGAGCAGTACTTC. Translation gives CASSIRGTSDYEQYF.

The CDR3 region is CASSLGAGPNQPQHF. The CDR3, as DNA: TGTGCCAGCAGCTTGGGGGCGGGGCCAAATCAGCCCCAGCATTTT. V usage is TRBV7-6 and J usage is TRBJ1-5, with D perhaps matching TRBD1 (6 bases). The CDR3 consists of 15 residues. Germline CDR1 SGHVS, CDR2 FNYEAQ. Deletions cut 3 bases from V and 4 bases from J, with 13 bases between.

About this clone: This same CDR3 is encoded by further DNA sequences in the sample. This chain uses TRBV5-1 with TRBJ2-5; TRBD1 might be the D (6 bases). The end of the DNA fits TRBJ2-7 better, so the J call may be wrong. This CDR3 spans 14 amino acids. Germline V lookup: CDR1 SGHRS, CDR2 YFSETQ. CDR3 amino acids: CASSSTGRSYEQYF. CDR3 nucleotide sequence: TGCGCCAGCAGCTCCACAGGGCGCTCCTACGAGCAGTACTTC.

The chain recombines TRBV2 with TRBJ2-1; no clear D gene. The germline V gene encodes CDR1 SNHLY and CDR2 FYNNEI. The CDR3 is 10 residues long. V dropped 6 bases and J dropped 7 bases, with 4 bases sitting between them. CDR3 in amino acids: CASRWNEQFF. As DNA, the CDR3 is TGTGCCAGCAGGTGGAATGAGCAGTTCTTC. The full variable domain, in which reference TRBV2 and TRBJ2-1 provide the parts outside the CDR3, is EPEVTQTPSHQVTQMGQEVILRCVPISNHLYFYWYRQILGQKVEFLVSFYNNEISEKSEIFDDQFSVERPDGSNFTLKIRSTKLEDSAMYFCASRWNEQFFGPGTRLTVL.

This clone has only one observation. The chain carries TRBV6-1 and TRBJ1-2; D uncertain. Trimming removed 0 bases at V and 4 bases at J, with 15 bases between. Germline values: CDR1 MNHNS, CDR2 SASEGT. This CDR3 comprises 16 residues. The CDR3 nucleotides read TGTGCCAGCAGTGAAGCGTCTCCAGGCCTTTTCTATGGCTACACCTTC. This translates into CASSEASPGLFYGYTF.

This clone was recorded a few times. Here the CDR3 reads CASIGVNTEAFF. CDR3 DNA sequence: TGTGCCAGCATTGGGGTGAACACTGAAGCTTTCTTT. The V call is TRBV28, the J call TRBJ1-1; unclear D gene. The CDR3 totals 12 residues. Trimming took off 7 bases at V and 0 bases at J, with 6 bases between the two ends. CDR1 is MDHEN, CDR2 SYDVKM, per germline.

The V gene is TRBV13, the J gene TRBJ2-7, with unresolved D. V lost 0 bases to trimming and J lost 1 base, with 7 bases between them. CDR1 and CDR2 (germline): PRHDT, FYEKMQ (reference sequence). The CDR3 is made up of 14 amino acids. The chain's CDR3 is CASSLGSESYEQYF. Written as DNA, the CDR3 is TGTGCCAGCAGCTTAGGTAGTGAGTCCTACGAGCAGTACTTC.

This chain joins TRBV15 and TRBJ2-2; D is possibly TRBD1 or TRBD2 (5 bases each). The CDR3 is 15 amino acids. Germline CDR1 and CDR2: LNHNV and YYDKDF (reference sequence). Between the trimmed V and J ends, which lost 4 bases and 5 bases, there was a span of 14 bases. The CDR3 is CATSNRGARTGELFF. The CDR3 coding sequence is TGTGCCACCAGCAATCGAGGGGCCAGGACCGGGGAGCTGTTTTTT.

This chain joins TRBV11-2 and TRBJ1-3; D perhaps matches TRBD1 (6 bases). CDR3 length: 17 residues. The germline V gene has CDR1 SGHAT and CDR2 FQNNGV. V was clipped by 1 base and J by 3 bases, with 16 bases between them. The CDR3 here is CASSLGTAQGFGNTIYF. The DNA of the CDR3 is TGTGCCAGCAGCTTAGGTACCGCCCAGGGGTTTGGAAACACCATATATTTT.

V is TRBV27 and J is TRBJ1-2, with D uncertain. With 5 bases removed from V and 6 bases from J, the gap between germline ends came to 25 bases. Germline lookup yields CDR1 MNHEY and CDR2 SMNVEV (reference sequence). The CDR3 sequence is 17 residues long. CDR3 DNA sequence: TGTGCCAGCAGTCCGAGAGGCCCCGGAGATTATAGCCATGGCTACACCTTC. Its protein is CASSPRGPGDYSHGYTF.

The CDR3 nucleotides are TGTGCCAGCTCACCAACGGGGCGAGCTGCTGAAGCTTTCTTT. Amino acid sequence: CASSPTGRAAEAFF. This chain uses TRBV18 with TRBJ1-1, with D possibly being TRBD1 (5 bases). Deletions cut 2 bases from V and 6 bases from J, with 13 bases between. This CDR3 region has 14 residues. In germline, CDR1 is KGHSH, CDR2 LQKENI.

The chain joins TRBV29-1 to TRBJ2-1; 8 bases are a match to TRBD2. This CDR3 region has 12 residues. The ends lost 3 bases at V and 6 bases at J; junction bases unmatched: 1. Germline CDR1 and CDR2: SQVTM and ANQGSEA. CDR3 DNA: TGCAGCGTTGAGAGCGGGAGCAATGAGCAGTTCTTC. Protein product: CSVESGSNEQFF.

This clone was counted once. The chain employs TRBV6-6 and TRBJ2-1, with a weak D call TRBD1 (7 bases). This CDR3 region has 16 residues. Germline CDR1 and CDR2: MNHNY and SVGAGI (reference sequence). Between the trimmed V and J ends, which lost 0 bases and 4 bases, there was a span of 13 bases. Written as DNA, the CDR3 is TGTGCCAGCAGTTACTCGGCAGGGGGGTTATACAATGAGCAGTTCTTC. Translation: CASSYSAGGLYNEQFF.

This clone was detected once. The chain's CDR3 is CASRAGGRGGSYEQYF. The CDR3 DNA reads as TGTGCCAGCAGGGCTGGTGGGAGGGGAGGCTCCTACGAGCAGTACTTC. V gene TRBV2 combines with J gene TRBJ2-5; 7 bases fit TRBD2. The J call could be wrong; TRBJ2-7 is a better fit for the DNA end. The CDR3 contains 16 residues. The germline V gene has CDR1 SNHLY and CDR2 FYNNEI.

V is TRBV27 and J is TRBJ2-7, with D unclear. The ends were cut back, 2 bases at V and 7 bases at J, with 15 bases in the middle. Per the germline V gene, CDR1 is MNHEY and CDR2 is SMNVEV (reference sequence). CDR3 length: 14 residues. This chain's CDR3 is CASSLRRNLLEQYF. The CDR3 DNA follows: TGTGCCAGCAGTTTACGTAGAAACTTACTTGAGCAGTACTTC.

V usage is TRBV28 and J usage is TRBJ2-3; possibly TRBD2 for D (6 bases). The V end lost 6 bases, the J end lost 3 bases, and 13 bases lay between the germline ends. The germline V gene has CDR1 MDHEN and CDR2 SYDVKM. The CDR3 is made up of 14 amino acids. CDR3 in amino acids: CASRRGLPTDTQYF. Written as DNA, the CDR3 is TGTGCCAGCAGGAGAGGACTACCTACAGATACGCAGTATTTT.

The V and J genes are TRBV13 and TRBJ1-2; D is ambiguous. CDR1 PRHDT and CDR2 FYEKMQ come from the germline V gene (reference sequence). CDR3 length: 14 amino acids. Trimming pared 5 bases from V and 3 bases from J, leaving 13 bases between. Here the CDR3 reads CASSPSTRDYGYTF. The DNA for the CDR3 is TGTGCCAGCAGCCCTTCGACGCGAGACTATGGCTACACCTTC.

A word on this clone: The same CDR3 can be traced to other DNA sequences in this sample. V is TRBV9 and J is TRBJ2-7; D gene ambiguous. The CDR3 has 13 residues. The V end lost 0 bases, the J end lost 4 bases, and 8 bases lay between the germline ends. Germline CDR1 SGDLS, CDR2 YYNGEE. The CDR3 bases are TGTGCCAGCAGCGTAGCTAGTGATTACGAGCAGTACTTC. Its protein product is CASSVASDYEQYF.

This chain uses TRBV28 with TRBJ2-7, with TRBD1 as a possible D gene (5 bases). Germline V gene lookup returns CDR1 MDHEN and CDR2 SYDVKM. V was cut by 6 bases and J by 3 bases, with 24 bases left in between. The CDR3 contains 17 residues. CDR3 nucleotides: TGTGCCAGCAGCCCTCCTTGGGGCAGGGATCGGAACTACGAGCAGTACTTC. Encoded protein: CASSPPWGRDRNYEQYF.

The chain combines TRBV9 with TRBJ1-3, with 9 bases identical to TRBD1. Germline V CDR1 and CDR2: SGDLS, YYNGEE. The CDR3 is made up of 15 amino acids. Trimming removed 4 bases from V and 3 bases from J; junction bases left unmatched: 5. The DNA for the CDR3 is TGTGCCAGCAGCACAGACAGGGGGTATGGAAACACCATATATTTT. Translation: CASSTDRGYGNTIYF.